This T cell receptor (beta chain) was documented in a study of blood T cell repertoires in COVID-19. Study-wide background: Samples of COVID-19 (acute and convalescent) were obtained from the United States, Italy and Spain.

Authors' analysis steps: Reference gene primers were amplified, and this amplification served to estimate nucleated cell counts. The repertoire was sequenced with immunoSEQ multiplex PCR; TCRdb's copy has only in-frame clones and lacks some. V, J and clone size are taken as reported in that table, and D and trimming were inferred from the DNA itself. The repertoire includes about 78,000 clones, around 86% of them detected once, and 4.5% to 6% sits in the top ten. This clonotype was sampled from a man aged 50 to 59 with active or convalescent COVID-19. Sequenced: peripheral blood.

The CDR3 here is CASSPPTRADTEAFF. The CDR3, as DNA: TGTGCCAGCTCACCACCGACCCGTGCGGACACTGAAGCTTTCTTT. The chain couples TRBV18 to TRBJ1-1, with D uncertain. From germline, CDR1 is KGHSH and CDR2 LQKENI. The CDR3 contains 15 residues. V was pared by 0 bases and J by 3 bases, with 11 bases between.